This T cell receptor beta chain appears in the sequencing data of a study of blood T cells in healthy people across ages. Study findings and constraints: With donor CMV status unknown, expanded clonotype changes were possibly confounded.

This clonotype turned up a few times. Its antigen is unknown. A much larger clone is a single base away; this may be a read error. Donors were healthy Caucasian individuals from Russia aged about 6 to 90. V gave up 4 bases and J gave up 7 bases; unmatched junction bases: 8. In germline, CDR1 is SGHRS, CDR2 YFSETQ. The CDR3 consists of 14 residues. Then a second PCR, running about 7 to 11 cycles, was carried out with a sample-barcoded 5' primer and a J-beta primer mix. Tags on each cDNA molecule came from a template-switch adaptor with 12 random nucleotides. TCRdb reanalysed the 5' RACE reads using MiXCR and keeps one entry per CDR3 protein. The data show 650,000 to 700,000 distinct CDR3 sequences, about 30% seen once.

The TCR sequence derives from a woman of 80 years or more in good health. Sequenced input: blood. V is TRBV5-1 and J is TRBJ2-7, with 10 bases identical to TRBD2. CDR3 bases: TGCGCCAGCAGCCCCGGACTAGCGGACAATGAGCAGTACTTC. Protein product: CASSPGLADNEQYF.